This T cell receptor (beta chain) was recorded in a study of blood T cell repertoires in COVID-19. Study as a whole: Samples taken during acute and convalescent COVID-19 were collected in the United States, Italy and Spain. In each case, the material was cDNA or gDNA derived from T cells, B-cell-depleted T cells, or PBMCs.

In the authors' methods: The assay estimated nucleated cells by amplifying reference gene primers. TCRdb's table, derived via immunoSEQ multiplex PCR, lists solely in-frame clones and lacks some. Clonal size and the V and J genes are those of that table, whereas D and trimming came from the DNA. The repertoire has about 330,000 clones, roughly 88% of them found once; the top ten carry under 5%. The sequence was obtained from a woman aged 45-59 years with active or convalescent COVID-19. Sequenced input: peripheral blood.

The CDR3 reads CASSRLPQGAIDGYTF. The CDR3 DNA reads as TGCGCCAGCAGCCGACTCCCGCAGGGGGCGATTGATGGCTACACCTTC. The rearrangement links TRBV5-1 to TRBJ1-2; 8 bases fit TRBD1. V lost 4 bases and J lost 6; bases outside the gene matches: 14. This CDR3 comprises 16 residues. The V gene's germline CDR1 is SGHRS and CDR2 YFSETQ.